The 7 T cell receptor beta chains given below trace back to one sample, sequenced in a study of OX40 agonist ivuxolimab in advanced cancers. Repertoires were generated with immunoSEQ multiplex PCR, while TCRdb's copy carries only in-frame clones and drops some. The sample yields about 44,000 clones, about 90% seen once. The input for sequencing was CD4+ or CD8+ T cells sorted from blood, taken in a trial of the OX40 agonist ivuxolimab. These receptors were collected from an adult with an advanced solid tumor such as melanoma, head and neck, liver or kidney cancer.

This clone has just a few counts. The genes are TRBV9 and TRBJ2-7; 8 bases align to TRBD2. Germline loops: CDR1 SGDLS, CDR2 YYNGEE. The CDR3 has 14 amino acids. V lost 0 bases, J lost 3 bases, and 2 bases stayed unmatched. CDR3 DNA sequence: TGTGCCAGCAGCGTAGGACTAGCGAGCTACGAGCAGTACTTC. Translating it yields CASSVGLASYEQYF.

V is TRBV9 and J is TRBJ2-4; maybe TRBD1 (5 bases). The CDR3 consists of 15 residues. CDR1 is SGDLS and CDR2 is YYNGEE in the germline V gene. With 1 base removed from V and 8 bases from J, the gap between germline ends came to 16 bases. The CDR3 nucleotides are TGTGCCAGCAGCGTATCGGGTGGGGCTCGGCACATTCAGTACTTC. This codes for CASSVSGGARHIQYF. The full variable domain, its missing parts supplied by reference TRBV9 and TRBJ2-4, is DSGVTQTPKHLITATGQRVTLRCSPRSGDLSVYWYQQSLDQGLQFLIQYYNGEERAKGNILERFSAQQFPDLHSELNLSSLELGDSALYFCASSVSGGARHIQYFGAGTRLSVL.

The chain uses TRBV6-5 and TRBJ1-2, with D uncertain. This CDR3 region has 12 residues. The ends were cut back, 2 bases at V and 8 bases at J, with 9 bases in the middle. Germline V lookup: CDR1 MNHEY, CDR2 SVGAGI. The CDR3 is CASSYGLDGYTF. The DNA of the CDR3 is TGTGCCAGCAGTTACGGCCTTGACGGCTACACCTTC.

CDR3 loop: CASSYSLGQEETQYF. Here the CDR3 DNA reads TGTGCCAGCAGTTACTCATTGGGACAGGAAGAGACCCAGTACTTC. This chain uses TRBV6-5 with TRBJ2-5; 8 positions match TRBD1. CDR1 is MNHEY and CDR2 is SVGAGI in the germline V gene. This CDR3 is 15 amino acids long. V dropped 0 bases and J dropped 3; count of bases not matched to a gene: 3.

This chain joins TRBV4-2 and TRBJ2-1, with D unresolved. CDR3 size: 14 residues. Trimming took 1 base from V and 5 from J, leaving 9 bases between them. The germline gives CDR1 LGHNA, CDR2 YNFKEQ. DNA for the CDR3: TGTGCCAGCAGCCAAGTATCAGGTAACAATGAGCAGTTCTTC. Amino acid sequence: CASSQVSGNNEQFF.

V is TRBV9 and J is TRBJ2-7; possible D gene TRBD1, 6 bases. Per the germline V gene, CDR1 is SGDLS and CDR2 is YYNGEE. The V end was cut by 3 bases, the J end by 0 bases, with 10 bases between. CDR3 length: 14 amino acids. The chain's CDR3 is CASSAWDNSYEQYF. The CDR3 nucleotides read TGTGCCAGCAGCGCGTGGGACAACTCCTACGAGCAGTACTTC.

This chain joins TRBV19 and TRBJ1-4; 7 bases agree with TRBD1. V lost 4 bases, J lost 4 bases, and 9 bases stayed unmatched. Germline loops: CDR1 LNHDA, CDR2 SQIVND (reference sequence). The CDR3 covers 16 residues. CDR3 nucleotides: TGTGCCAGTAGTACCACTTGGACAGGCGTTAATGAAAAACTGTTTTTT. Amino acid sequence: CASSTTWTGVNEKLFF.